This entry lists 6 T cell receptor beta chains sequenced from one sample in a study of blood T cells in healthy people across ages. PCR was performed a second time for about 7 to 12 cycles using a sample-barcoded 5' primer and a J-beta primer mix. TCRdb reprocessed the 5' RACE reads via MiXCR and lists one record per CDR3 protein. The table records 1.5 million to 1.8 million distinct CDR3 sequences, less than 45% of them present only once. The sequenced sample consisted of blood. These receptors all come from a woman aged 18-29 years in good health.

This chain uses TRBV20-1 with TRBJ2-5; the D gene is possibly TRBD1 (6 bases). The CDR3 is 13 amino acids. CDR1 DFQATT and CDR2 SNEGSKA come from the germline V gene (reference sequence). The V gene lost 1 base and the J gene lost 5 bases, with 11 bases spanning the gap. The CDR3 sequence is CSARAGARETQYF. The CDR3 DNA reads TGCAGTGCTAGAGCAGGGGCCCGGGAGACCCAGTACTTC.

The rearrangement uses TRBV7-2 and TRBJ2-5; 8 nucleotides match TRBD1. V lost 1 base, J lost 11 bases, and 12 bases stayed unmatched. The germline gives CDR1 SGHTA, CDR2 FQGNSA. CDR3 size: 15 residues. CDR3 sequence: CASSLESGGYYEQYF. DNA of the CDR3: TGTGCCAGCAGCTTAGAGTCAGGGGGCTACTATGAGCAGTACTTC.

The chain combines TRBV12-3 or TRBV12-4 with TRBJ1-2; D uncertain. Trimming took off 3 bases at V and 8 bases at J, with 13 bases between the two ends. This CDR3 contains 13 residues. The CDR3 DNA follows: TGTGCCAGCAGTTTCGGACCCCTGAGGGGCTACACCTTC. It specifies CASSFGPLRGYTF.

This clonotype has a handful of counts. The CDR3 DNA reads TGTGCCAGCAGCGACACAGGGGTACCCTACAATGAGCAGTTCTTC. This encodes CASSDTGVPYNEQFF. The J gene is TRBJ2-1, the V gene TRBV9; 7 bases align to TRBD1. The CDR3 length is 15 residues. Trimming cost V 3 bases and J 2 bases; bases outside gene matches: 5. Germline CDR1 and CDR2: SGDLS and YYNGEE. The entire variable domain, with the rest obtained from reference TRBV9 and TRBJ2-1, is as follows: DSGVTQTPKHLITATGQRVTLRCSPRSGDLSVYWYQQSLDQGLQFLIQYYNGEERAKGNILERFSAQQFPDLHSELNLSSLELGDSALYFCASSDTGVPYNEQFFGPGTRLTVL.

DNA of the CDR3: TGCAGTGCTAGAGTACGACTAGCGGGAAACAATGAGCAGTTCTTC. It translates to CSARVRLAGNNEQFF. The chain joins TRBV20-1 to TRBJ2-1, with 11 positions matching TRBD2. This CDR3 spans 15 amino acids. In germline, CDR1 is DFQATT, CDR2 SNEGSKA (reference sequence). Unmatched junction bases numbered 4, after V lost 1 base and J lost 5 bases.

About this clonotype: Compared with germline, one end of the junction differs, possibly owing to a read error. J is TRBJ2-3 and V is TRBV11-2; 7 bases match TRBD2. The CDR3 runs 15 residues. CDR1 is SGHAT and CDR2 is FQNNGV in the germline V gene. CDR3 region: CVSSFTAGSTDTQYF. CDR3 sequence (DNA): TGTGTCAGCAGCTTTACAGCGGGAAGCACAGATACGCAGTATTTT.